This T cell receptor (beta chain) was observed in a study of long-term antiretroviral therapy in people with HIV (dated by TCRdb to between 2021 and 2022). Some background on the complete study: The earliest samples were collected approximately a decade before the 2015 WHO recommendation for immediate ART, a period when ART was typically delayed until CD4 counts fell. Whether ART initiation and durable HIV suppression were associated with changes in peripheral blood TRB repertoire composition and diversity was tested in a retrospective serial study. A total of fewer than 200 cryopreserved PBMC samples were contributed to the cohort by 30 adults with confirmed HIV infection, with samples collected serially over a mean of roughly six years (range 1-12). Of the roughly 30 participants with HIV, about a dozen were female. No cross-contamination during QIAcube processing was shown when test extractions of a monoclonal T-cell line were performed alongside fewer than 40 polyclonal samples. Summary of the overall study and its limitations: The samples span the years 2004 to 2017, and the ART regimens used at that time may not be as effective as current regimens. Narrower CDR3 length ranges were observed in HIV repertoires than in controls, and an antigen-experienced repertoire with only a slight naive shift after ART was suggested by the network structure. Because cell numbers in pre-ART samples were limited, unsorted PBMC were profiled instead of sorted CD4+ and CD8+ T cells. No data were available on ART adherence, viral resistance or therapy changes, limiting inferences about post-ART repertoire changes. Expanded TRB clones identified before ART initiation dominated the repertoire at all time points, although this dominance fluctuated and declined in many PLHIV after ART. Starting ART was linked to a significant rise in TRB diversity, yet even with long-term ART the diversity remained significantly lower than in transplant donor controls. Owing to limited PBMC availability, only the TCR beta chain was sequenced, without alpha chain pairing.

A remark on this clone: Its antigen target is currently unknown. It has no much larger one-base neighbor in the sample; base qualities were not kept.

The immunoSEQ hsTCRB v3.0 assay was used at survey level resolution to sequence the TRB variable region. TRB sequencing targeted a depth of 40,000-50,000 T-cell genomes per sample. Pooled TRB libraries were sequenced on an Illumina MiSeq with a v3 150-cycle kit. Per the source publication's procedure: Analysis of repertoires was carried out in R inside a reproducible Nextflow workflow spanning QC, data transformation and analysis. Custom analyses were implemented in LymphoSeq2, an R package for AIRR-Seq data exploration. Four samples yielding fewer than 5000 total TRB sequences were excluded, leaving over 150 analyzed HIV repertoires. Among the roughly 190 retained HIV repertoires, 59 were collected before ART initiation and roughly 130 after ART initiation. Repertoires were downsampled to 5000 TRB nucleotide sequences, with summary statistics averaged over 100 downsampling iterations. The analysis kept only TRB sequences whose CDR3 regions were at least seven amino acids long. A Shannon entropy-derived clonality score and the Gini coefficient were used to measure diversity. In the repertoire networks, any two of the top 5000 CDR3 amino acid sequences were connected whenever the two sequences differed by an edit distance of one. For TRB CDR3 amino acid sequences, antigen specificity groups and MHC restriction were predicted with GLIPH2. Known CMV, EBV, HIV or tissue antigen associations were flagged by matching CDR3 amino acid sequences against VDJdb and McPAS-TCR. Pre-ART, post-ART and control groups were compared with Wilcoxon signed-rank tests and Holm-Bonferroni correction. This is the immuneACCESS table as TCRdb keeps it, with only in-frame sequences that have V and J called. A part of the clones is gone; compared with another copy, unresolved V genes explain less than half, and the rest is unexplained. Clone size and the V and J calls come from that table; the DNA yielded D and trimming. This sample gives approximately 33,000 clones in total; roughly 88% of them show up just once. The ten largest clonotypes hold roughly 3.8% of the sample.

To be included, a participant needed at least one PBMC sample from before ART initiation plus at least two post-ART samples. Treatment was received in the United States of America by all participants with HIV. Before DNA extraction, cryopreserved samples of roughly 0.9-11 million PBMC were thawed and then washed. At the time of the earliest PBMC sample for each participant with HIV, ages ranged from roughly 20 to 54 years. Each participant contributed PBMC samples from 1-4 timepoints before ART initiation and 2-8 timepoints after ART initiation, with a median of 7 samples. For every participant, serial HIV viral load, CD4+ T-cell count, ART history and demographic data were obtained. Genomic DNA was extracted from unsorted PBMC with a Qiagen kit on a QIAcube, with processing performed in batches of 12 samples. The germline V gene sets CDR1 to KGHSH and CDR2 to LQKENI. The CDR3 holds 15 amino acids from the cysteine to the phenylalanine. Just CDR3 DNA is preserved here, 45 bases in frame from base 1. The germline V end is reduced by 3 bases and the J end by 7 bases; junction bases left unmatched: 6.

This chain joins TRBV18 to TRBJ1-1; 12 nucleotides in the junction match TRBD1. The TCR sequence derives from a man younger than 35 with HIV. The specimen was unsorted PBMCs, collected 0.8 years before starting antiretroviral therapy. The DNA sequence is TGTGCCAGCTCACCGTTGGGACAGGGGGCCGGTGAAGCTTTCTTT. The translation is CASSPLGQGAGEAFF.